The TCR beta chain under discussion was sequenced for a study of long-term antiretroviral therapy in people with HIV. Regarding the study as a whole: Within the repertoire, clones expanded before ART were dominant at all time points.

On this clone: Antigen specificity is unknown.

Every single participant having HIV got treatment inside the United States. V lost 5 bases and J lost 0; bases outside the gene matches: 3. The CDR3 has 14 residues. Germline values: CDR1 SGHKS, CDR2 YYEKEE (reference sequence). They ran version v3.0 of the immunoSEQ assay at survey level. Some clones are missing from TCRdb's copy, which holds only in-frame ones; the method was immunoSEQ multiplex PCR. The data show about 39,000 clones, 75% to 90% seen once. This receptor was taken from a woman aged 50 to 60 with HIV. The sample in question was unsorted PBMCs, obtained 3.1 years after starting antiretroviral therapy. This sequence joins TRBV5-5 and TRBJ2-3; TRBD1 matches at 7 bases. The CDR3 sequence: CASRGQSSTDTQYF. CDR3 coding DNA: TGTGCCAGCAGGGGACAGAGTAGCACAGATACGCAGTATTTT.